The sequence of this T cell receptor beta chain was determined in a study of glioma-infiltrating T cells. Study-level points and caveats: Only very few CDR3 sequences appeared in both tissue and blood.

This CDR3 contains 17 residues. V gave up 3 bases and J gave up 5 bases; unmatched junction bases: 11. Per germline, CDR1 SGHTA and CDR2 FQGNSA. TCR alpha and beta CDR3 regions were amplified from RNA using iRepertoire nested multiplex PCR. TCRdb re-analysed the multiplex PCR reads in MiXCR, keeping a single row per CDR3 protein. The data hold over 90,000 distinct CDR3 sequences, with under 30% observed a single time. Of note for this clonotype: Antigen unknown.

This clonotype was sampled from a human donor with low-grade glioma or glioblastoma, undergoing nonglioma brain surgery, or in good health (not recorded which). The genes are TRBV7-2 and TRBJ2-5, with 11 bases aligning to TRBD2. The material sequenced was glioma tissue, nonneoplastic brain tissue, or PBMCs (not recorded which). The CDR3 coding sequence is TGTGCCAGCAGCTTTAGTAGCGGGGGGGTCTCGACGGAGACCCAGTACTTC. This translates into CASSFSSGGVSTETQYF. Looking up the rest from reference TRBV7-2 and TRBJ2-5 gives the full variable domain: GAGVSQSPSNKVTEKGKDVELRCDPISGHTALYWYRQSLGQGLEFLIYFQGNSAPDKSGLPSDRFSAERTGGSVSTLTIQRTQQEDSAVYLCASSFSSGGVSTETQYFGPGTRLLVL.